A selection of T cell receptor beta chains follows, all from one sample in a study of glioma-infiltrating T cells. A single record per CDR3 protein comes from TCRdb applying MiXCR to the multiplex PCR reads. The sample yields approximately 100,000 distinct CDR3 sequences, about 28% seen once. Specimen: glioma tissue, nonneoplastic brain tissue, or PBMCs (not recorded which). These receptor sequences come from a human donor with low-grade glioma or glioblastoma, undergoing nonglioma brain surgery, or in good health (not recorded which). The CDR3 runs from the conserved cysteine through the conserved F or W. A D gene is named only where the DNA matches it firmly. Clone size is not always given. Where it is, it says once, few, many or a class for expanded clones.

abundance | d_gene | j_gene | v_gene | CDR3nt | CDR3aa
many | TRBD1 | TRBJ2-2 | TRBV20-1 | TGCAGTGCTAGAACCTACAGGGGGAGATCCACCGGGGAGCTGTTTTTT | CSARTYRGRSTGELFF
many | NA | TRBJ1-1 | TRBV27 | TGTGCCAGCAAGATGATGGCGAACACTGAAGCTTTCTTT | CASKMMANTEAFF
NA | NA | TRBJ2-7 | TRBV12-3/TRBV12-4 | TGTGCCATGGTTAGAGACGGACCCTACGAGCAGTACTTC | CAMVRDGPYEQYF
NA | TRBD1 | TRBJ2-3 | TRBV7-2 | TGTGCCAGCAGTCCCCGGGACAGGGGGTACGCAGATACGCAGTATTTT | CASSPRDRGYADTQYF
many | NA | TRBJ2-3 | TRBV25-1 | TGTGCCAGCAGTGATTATACGCAGTATTTT | CASSDYTQYF
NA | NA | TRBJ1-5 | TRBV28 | TGTGCCAGCAGTTTAGGGAGGGGCAATCAGCCCCAGCATTTT | CASSLGRGNQPQHF
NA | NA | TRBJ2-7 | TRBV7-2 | TGTGCCAGCAACGGGGGGACAAAGAACGAGCAGTACTTC | CASNGGTKNEQYF
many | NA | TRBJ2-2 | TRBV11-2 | TGTGCCTCCCAACAGGGAAACGCGAACACCGGGGAGCTGTTTTTT | CASQQGNANTGELFF
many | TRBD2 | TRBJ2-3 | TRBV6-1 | TGTGCCAGCAGCACACTAGCGGTCGGCACAGATACGCAGTATTTT | CASSTLAVGTDTQYF
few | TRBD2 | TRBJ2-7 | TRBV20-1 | TGCAGTGCCACTACGGGCGGGGGGGCCGCCTACGAGCAGTACTTC | CSATTGGGAAYEQYF
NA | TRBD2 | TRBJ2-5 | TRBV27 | TGTGCCAGCGGTCGGCAAGCGGGGGCGGCAGAGACCCAGTACTTC | CASGRQAGAAETQYF
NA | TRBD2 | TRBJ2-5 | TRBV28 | TGTGCCAGCAGTTCCCATGGCAGGCTAGCGGGACAAGAGACCCAGTACTTC | CASSSHGRLAGQETQYF
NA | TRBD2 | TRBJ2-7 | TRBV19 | TGTGCCAGTAGAGCGGGGGCCGACTACGAGCAGTACTTC | CASRAGADYEQYF
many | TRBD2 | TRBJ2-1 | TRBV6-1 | TGTGCCAGCAGTTCTGTCGAACTAGCGGGGGGGACCTATGAGCAGTTCTTC | CASSSVELAGGTYEQFF
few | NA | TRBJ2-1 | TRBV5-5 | TGTGCCAGCAGCCCGCCTAGTGACGAGCAGTTCTTC | CASSPPSDEQFF
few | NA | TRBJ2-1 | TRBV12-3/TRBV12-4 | TGTGCCAGCAGTTTCGGGGCTCCCGCGGCGGCTAGCTCCTACAATGAGCAGTTCTTC | CASSFGAPAAASSYNEQFF
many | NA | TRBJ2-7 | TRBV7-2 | TGTGCCAGCAGCTTCTATGGGACCGGGTACGAGCAGTACTTC | CASSFYGTGYEQYF
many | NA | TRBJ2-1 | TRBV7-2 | TGTGCCAGCAGCTTCTTAGGTTACTACAATGAGCAGTTCTTC | CASSFLGYYNEQFF
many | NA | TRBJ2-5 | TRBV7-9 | TGTGCCAGCAGCTTATTGGTTCAGGCAGAGACCCAGTACTTC | CASSLLVQAETQYF
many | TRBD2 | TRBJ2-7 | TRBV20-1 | TGCAGTGCCAACCGGGGGGGTCAGAATCTGCAGTACTTC | CSANRGGQNLQYF
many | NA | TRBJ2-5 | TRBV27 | TGTGCCAGCAGTTTATGGAATCCAGGGCTCGGGCTTCAATCACAAGAGACCCAGTACTTC | CASSLWNPGLGLQSQETQYF
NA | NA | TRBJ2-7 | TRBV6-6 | TGTGCCAGCAGCCCACGTCCCTGGGTTCCTGGGTCGGCCTACGAGCAGTACTTC | CASSPRPWVPGSAYEQYF
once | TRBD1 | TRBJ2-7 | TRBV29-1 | TGCAGCGTTGACCTCCGGGACAGCGGCTACGAGCAGTACTTC | CSVDLRDSGYEQYF
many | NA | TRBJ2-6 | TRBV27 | TGTGCCAGCAAGGCGGGGCTCCCCTCTGGGGCCAACGTCCTGACTTTC | CASKAGLPSGANVLTF
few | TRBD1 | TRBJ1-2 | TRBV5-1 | TGCGCCAGCAGCCCCCGACAGGGTCGGTCTGGTGGCTACACCTTC | CASSPRQGRSGGYTF
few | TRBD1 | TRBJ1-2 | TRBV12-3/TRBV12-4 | TGTGCCAGCAGTTTAACCGCCGGGACAGGATACGGCTACACCTTC | CASSLTAGTGYGYTF
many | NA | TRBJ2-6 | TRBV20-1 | TGCAGTGCTAGATCCCGGAGTGGAACAGGGGCCAACGTCCTGACTTTC | CSARSRSGTGANVLTF